The rows below give T cell receptor beta chains drawn from one sample of a study of shared clonotypes between healthy human individuals. Assay used: immunoSEQ multiplex PCR; TCRdb lists only in-frame clones, some missing. The table lists 550,000 to 600,000 clones, roughly four fifths of them singletons. The sequenced sample was PBMCs. The receptors originated from a woman aged 40-49 years in good health. Some clones in this sample may be carry-over from other donors' samples. Each CDR3 is given with its conserved first and last residue. A D gene is named only where the DNA matches it firmly. Only part of the rows carry a size: once, few, many, or a class if the clone is expanded.

j_call	v_call	clone_size	d_call	cdr3_aa	cdr3_nt
TRBJ2-2	TRBV6-6	-	-	CASSYSRGNTGELFF	TGTGCCAGCAGTTACTCGAGGGGGAACACCGGGGAGCTGTTTTTT
TRBJ2-5	TRBV15	once	-	CATSRIVGTQYF	TGTGCCACCAGCAGGATAGTAGGGACCCAGTACTTC
TRBJ2-5	TRBV7-8	-	-	CASSLVEQETQYF	TGTGCCAGCAGCTTAGTTGAACAAGAGACCCAGTACTTC
TRBJ2-7	TRBV6-1	-	TRBD2	CATLPLAGGREQYF	TGTGCCACCCTACCACTAGCGGGAGGACGCGAGCAGTACTTC
TRBJ1-1	TRBV15	-	-	CATSRRGVWENTEAFF	TGTGCCACCAGCCGCAGGGGAGTTTGGGAGAACACTGAAGCTTTCTTT
TRBJ1-1	TRBV20-1	-	-	CSASRIAEAFF	TGCAGTGCTAGCCGGATCGCTGAAGCTTTCTTT
TRBJ2-7	TRBV29-1	many	TRBD2	CSVEGDYSYEQYF	TGCAGCGTTGAGGGGGACTACTCCTACGAGCAGTACTTC
TRBJ2-5	TRBV7-7	-	TRBD1	CASSSGTGRQETQYF	TGTGCTAGCAGTTCCGGGACAGGCCGCCAAGAGACCCAGTACTTC
TRBJ2-3	TRBV13	once	TRBD2	CASSVRVAGQRDTQYF	TGTGCCAGCAGCGTCCGGGTAGCGGGACAAAGAGATACGCAGTATTTT
TRBJ2-5	TRBV19	-	TRBD2	CASSRASGSQETQYF	TGTGCCAGCAGTCGGGCTAGCGGGAGCCAAGAGACCCAGTACTTC
TRBJ2-6	TRBV7-2	-	-	CASSPGSSGANVLTF	TGTGCCAGCAGCCCGGGAAGCTCTGGGGCCAACGTCCTGACTTTC
TRBJ2-1	TRBV7-3	-	TRBD2	CASSLMVAGGANEQFF	TGTGCCAGCAGCTTAATGGTTGCGGGAGGAGCCAATGAGCAGTTCTTC
TRBJ2-3	TRBV4-2	once	-	CASSLSSGLHTDTQYF	TGTGCCAGCAGCCTTTCCTCGGGACTGCACACAGATACGCAGTATTTT
TRBJ1-1	TRBV5-1	-	-	CASSLAQAHTEAFF	TGCGCCAGCAGCTTGGCACAGGCCCACACTGAAGCTTTCTTT
TRBJ1-4	TRBV30	-	TRBD1	CAWSLDRGEKLFF	TGTGCCTGGAGTTTGGACAGGGGAGAAAAACTGTTTTTT
TRBJ2-7	TRBV18	-	TRBD1	CASSMTGAYEQYF	TGTGCCAGCTCCATGACAGGGGCCTACGAGCAGTACTTC
TRBJ2-7	TRBV18	-	TRBD2	CASSPRGLAGGPTYEQYF	TGTGCCAGCTCACCACGGGGGCTAGCGGGAGGACCAACCTACGAGCAGTACTTC
TRBJ2-1	TRBV28	-	-	CASSPAVQGDEQFF	TGTGCCAGCAGCCCGGCCGTACAGGGAGATGAGCAGTTCTTC
TRBJ2-1	TRBV15	few	-	CATSREEGVASYNEQFF	TGTGCCACCAGCAGAGAAGAAGGGGTAGCATCCTACAATGAGCAGTTCTTC
TRBJ2-1	TRBV5-1	-	-	CASSWHSGQFF	TGCGCCAGCAGCTGGCATAGCGGGCAGTTCTTC
TRBJ2-2	TRBV7-2	-	TRBD2	CASSLEGTSGSVELFF	TGTGCCAGCAGCTTAGAGGGGACTAGCGGTAGTGTAGAGCTGTTTTTT
TRBJ2-7	TRBV10-1	-	-	CAGSTYEQYF	TGCGCCGGCAGTACGTACGAGCAGTACTTC
TRBJ2-3	TRBV5-1	-	-	CASSLAQATDTQYF	TGCGCCAGCAGCTTGGCACAGGCCACAGATACGCAGTATTTT
TRBJ1-1	TRBV4-2	-	TRBD1	CASSPRTGAIANTEAFF	TGTGCCAGCAGCCCACGGACAGGGGCGATTGCGAACACTGAAGCTTTCTTT
TRBJ2-2	TRBV9	-	-	CASTWGRTGELFF	TGTGCCAGCACGTGGGGGCGAACCGGGGAGCTGTTTTTT
TRBJ2-5	TRBV29-1	-	-	CSVATPARYQETQYF	TGCAGCGTGGCTACTCCAGCTCGGTACCAAGAGACCCAGTACTTC
TRBJ2-5	TRBV18	-	TRBD2	CASSPLAGGETQYF	TGTGCCAGCTCACCACTCGCGGGAGGGGAGACCCAGTACTTC
TRBJ2-1	TRBV7-3	-	-	CASSLDSSYNEQFF	TGTGCCAGCAGCTTAGACAGCTCCTACAATGAGCAGTTCTTC
TRBJ2-1	TRBV29-1	-	TRBD1	CSVEGQGVGNEQFF	TGCAGCGTTGAAGGACAGGGTGTCGGCAATGAGCAGTTCTTC
TRBJ2-7	TRBV30	-	-	CAWSTGTIPYEQYF	TGTGCCTGGAGCACCGGGACAATCCCCTACGAGCAGTACTTC
TRBJ2-2	TRBV18	-	TRBD1	CASSPDRVGTGELFF	TGTGCCAGCTCACCGGACAGGGTTGGGACCGGGGAGCTGTTTTTT
TRBJ2-7	TRBV29-1	-	TRBD2	CSVNDFLAGGSYEQYF	TGCAGCGTAAACGACTTTCTAGCGGGAGGCTCCTACGAGCAGTACTTC
TRBJ2-7	TRBV27	-	TRBD2	CASSLSSGRFYEQYF	TGTGCCAGCAGTTTATCTAGCGGGAGATTCTACGAGCAGTACTTC
TRBJ2-1	TRBV10-3	-	TRBD2	CAISESGLAGGSNEQFF	TGTGCCATCAGTGAGTCAGGACTAGCGGGAGGAAGTAATGAGCAGTTCTTC
TRBJ2-7	TRBV18	-	TRBD2	CASSPPTSGRHYEQYF	TGTGCCAGCTCACCACCGACTAGCGGGAGGCACTACGAGCAGTACTTC
TRBJ2-5	TRBV4-1	-	-	CASSQGRARYETQYF	TGCGCCAGCAGCCAAGGGAGGGCTAGGTATGAGACCCAGTACTTC
TRBJ1-5	TRBV19	-	-	CASSIGQGMFSEPQHF	TGTGCCAGTAGTATCGGGCAGGGTATGTTCTCGGAGCCCCAGCATTTT
TRBJ2-7	TRBV4-1	-	-	CASSQDPGQSSYEQYF	TGCGCCAGCAGCCAGGACCCGGGACAAAGCTCCTACGAGCAGTACTTC
TRBJ1-2	TRBV10-3	few	TRBD1	CAISGTGGLHGYTF	TGTGCCATCAGCGGGACAGGGGGTCTTCATGGCTACACCTTC
TRBJ2-3	TRBV4-1	-	TRBD1	CASRIAGTGTETTQYF	TGCGCCAGCAGGATAGCCGGGACAGGGACAGAAACAACGCAGTATTTT
TRBJ2-3	TRBV6-4	-	-	CASSFPARRTPRRTDTQYF	TGTGCCAGCAGCTTCCCGGCGCGCCGGACACCTAGGAGGACAGATACGCAGTATTTT
TRBJ1-3	TRBV28	few	-	CASSAPGRVSGNTIYF	TGTGCCAGCAGCGCCCCAGGGAGGGTCTCTGGAAACACCATATATTTT
TRBJ1-2	TRBV11-2	-	-	CASSLGRWVGGYTF	TGTGCCAGCAGCTTAGGCCGTTGGGTTGGCGGCTACACCTTC
TRBJ1-4	TRBV5-1	-	-	CASSLGVGVNNEKLFF	TGCGCCAGCAGCTTGGGGGTCGGAGTGAATAATGAAAAACTGTTTTTT
TRBJ2-4	TRBV2	many	-	CASSEAFGGSKNIQYF	TGTGCCAGCAGTGAAGCATTTGGTGGGTCCAAAAACATTCAGTACTTC